Listed below are T cell receptor beta chains from one sample, sequenced in a study of monozygotic twins with inflammatory bowel disease. TCRdb re-called the 5' RACE reads and catalogs CDR3 proteins one per entry, DNA excluded. Its table lists 80,000 or so distinct CDR3 sequences. Material: blood. Every receptor here comes from a human donor with ulcerative colitis or Crohn's disease, or a healthy co-twin of an affected twin (not recorded which). Both conserved end residues are part of each CDR3.

14 | TRBJ1-6 | TRBV6-1 | CASGGQMDNSPLHF
13 | TRBJ1-5 | TRBV7-8 | CASTRNGNQPQHF
12 | TRBJ1-6 | TRBV20-1 | CSVTGANSPLHF
12 | TRBJ1-1 | TRBV29-1 | CSAGQMNTEAFF
16 | TRBJ1-5 | TRBV7-8 | CASSLTSGQGYQPQHF
16 | TRBJ2-3 | TRBV12-3/TRBV12-4 | CASSNRLAGITDTQYF
14 | TRBJ2-7 | TRBV20-1 | CSARRPGTEDEQYF
13 | TRBJ2-7 | TRBV20-1 | CSAGTSVTYEQYF
16 | TRBJ2-1 | TRBV20-1 | CSADRTSGGRYNEQFF
12 | TRBJ2-7 | TRBV11-2 | CASSRVREEQYF
13 | TRBJ1-5 | TRBV2 | CASSRQYNQPQHF
14 | TRBJ1-4 | TRBV5-1 | CASSFGGGYEKLFF
16 | TRBJ2-2 | TRBV12-3/TRBV12-4 | CASSLGQGSYTGELFF
15 | TRBJ1-1 | TRBV4-1 | CASSHKTGMNTEAFF
12 | TRBJ2-5 | TRBV10-3 | CAISGELETQYF
15 | TRBJ1-6 | TRBV11-2 | CASSSPTGGNSPLHF
15 | TRBJ2-7 | TRBV5-1 | CASSINPDRTQEQYF
14 | TRBJ1-4 | TRBV9 | CASSTSGGHEKLFF
16 | TRBJ1-1 | TRBV19 | CASSPRGQGWYTEAFF
16 | TRBJ2-3 | TRBV7-9 | CASSFNLAGVTDTQYF
17 | TRBJ2-6 | TRBV12-3/TRBV12-4 | CASSLRQGSSGANVLTF
17 | TRBJ1-3 | TRBV6-5 | CASSYSISGVSGNTIYF